This TCR beta chain emerged from a study of chemoradiotherapy in HPV16-positive cancers. Sequencing was performed with immunoSEQ multiplex PCR; in TCRdb, only in-frame clones are kept and a portion is missing. The top ten clones hold 3% to 4% of a sample with 30,000 or so clones, 80% to 90% of them seen once. The CDR3 totals 16 residues. Germline V gives CDR1 MGHRA, CDR2 YSYEKL. J was trimmed by 6 bases and V by 4 bases; bases with no gene match: 14. The receptor was derived from a human donor with HPV-associated anogenital cancer. The sample here was blood, taken from a patient who underwent chemoradiotherapy. This chain connects TRBV4-1 to TRBJ1-2; 7 bases map to TRBD1. The CDR3 loop reads CASSPPLQRGQDGYTF. The CDR3 nucleotides are TGCGCCAGCAGCCCGCCCCTCCAGAGGGGGCAGGATGGCTACACCTTC.